This paragraph reports one TCR beta chain. The target antigen is unknown. Profiled with immunoSEQ multiplex PCR; TCRdb holds only in-frame clones, not every one. The sample lists about 7,000 clones, roughly 20% seen once, with about 12% in the top ten. Treatment noted: randomized to nivolumab then ipilimumab (arm A) or the reverse (arm B). The sample is drawn from a study of sequential checkpoint blockade in melanoma. Study information: First-line arms were nivolumab then ipilimumab, or the reverse, randomized 1:1. About two dozen patients had tumor biopsies before treatment and at week 13. TCRbeta immunosequencing was performed on DNA from roughly 90 pretreatment melanoma tumor samples. Study conclusions and caveats: Rising tumor T-cell fraction and clonality meant about 30 times likelier benefit.

Germline V gene data show CDR1 as LNHDA and CDR2 as SQIVND (reference sequence). CDR3 size: 16 residues. Unmatched junction bases numbered 12, after V lost 10 bases and J lost 1 base. V usage is TRBV19 and J usage is TRBJ1-5; 8 positions agree with TRBD1. The material sequenced was tumor tissue (inferred from file names), taken from a patient given nivolumab and ipilimumab in sequence. This TCR came from a human donor with melanoma. The CDR3 reads CATQGQGGVSNQPQHF. Here the CDR3 DNA reads TGTGCCACCCAAGGACAGGGCGGGGTGAGCAATCAGCCCCAGCATTTT.